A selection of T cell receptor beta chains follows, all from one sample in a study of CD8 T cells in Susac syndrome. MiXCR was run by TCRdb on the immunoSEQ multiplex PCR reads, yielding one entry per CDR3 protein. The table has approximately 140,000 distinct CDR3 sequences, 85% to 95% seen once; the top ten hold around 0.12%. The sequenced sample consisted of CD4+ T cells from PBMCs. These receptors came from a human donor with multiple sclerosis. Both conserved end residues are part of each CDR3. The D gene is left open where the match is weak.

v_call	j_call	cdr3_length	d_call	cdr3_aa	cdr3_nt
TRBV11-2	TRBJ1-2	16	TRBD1	CASSLGQGRGGYGYTF	TGTGCCAGCAGCTTAGGACAGGGAAGGGGCGGCTATGGCTACACCTTC
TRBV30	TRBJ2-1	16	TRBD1	CAWSVPWTGSYNEQFF	TGTGCCTGGAGTGTACCTTGGACAGGCTCCTACAATGAGCAGTTCTTC
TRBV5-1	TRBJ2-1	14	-	CASSAPGLVNEQFF	TGCGCCAGCAGCGCCCCGGGATTGGTCAATGAGCAGTTCTTC
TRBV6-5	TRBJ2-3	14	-	CASSPGRRGDTQYF	TGTGCCAGCAGCCCGGGCCGTCGGGGAGATACGCAGTATTTT
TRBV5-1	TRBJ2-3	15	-	CASSLAARVTDTQYF	TGCGCCAGCAGCTTGGCGGCCAGGGTGACAGATACGCAGTATTTT
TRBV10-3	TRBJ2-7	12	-	CAMGPPQGEQYF	TGTGCCATGGGACCTCCGCAGGGCGAGCAGTACTTC
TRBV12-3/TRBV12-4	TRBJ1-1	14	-	CASSFGQMNTEAFF	TGTGCCAGCAGTTTTGGGCAGATGAACACTGAAGCTTTCTTT
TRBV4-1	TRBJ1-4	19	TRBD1	CASSQEGTGTVATNEKLFF	TGCGCCAGCAGCCAAGAAGGGACAGGGACAGTTGCAACTAATGAAAAACTGTTTTTT
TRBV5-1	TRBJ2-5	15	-	CASSLVDGSGETQYF	TGCGCCAGCAGCTTGGTTGACGGGAGCGGGGAGACCCAGTACTTC
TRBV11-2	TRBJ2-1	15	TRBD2	CASSLGGTSGSEQFF	TGTGCCAGCAGCTTAGGGGGGACTAGCGGGAGTGAGCAGTTCTTC
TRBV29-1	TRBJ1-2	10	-	CSVGTAPHTF	TGCAGCGTTGGGACAGCGCCCCACACCTTC
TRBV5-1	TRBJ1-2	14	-	CASSLALGEDGYTF	TGCGCCAGCAGCTTGGCGTTGGGGGAGGACGGCTACACCTTC
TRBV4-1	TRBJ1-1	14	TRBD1	CASSRDSASDEAFF	TGCGCCAGTTCCCGGGACAGTGCCTCGGATGAAGCTTTCTTT